This entry lists 19 T cell receptor beta chains sequenced from one sample in a study of control samples from healthy donors and cancer patients. Measured with immunoSEQ multiplex PCR; TCRdb has only the in-frame clones, and not every one. The sample yields about 220,000 clones, over 90% seen once. The sequencing sample was made of blood. All receptors come from a man aged 50-59 years in good health.

The chain employs TRBV28 and TRBJ1-6; 11 bases map to TRBD1. The CDR3 is 17 amino acids. The junction had 16 bases not matched to a gene; V was cut back by 5 bases and J by 13 bases. Germline assignment: CDR1 MDHEN and CDR2 SYDVKM. CDR3 residues: CASSPPRTGGAPWPLHF. CDR3 bases: TGTGCCAGCAGTCCACCCAGGACAGGGGGCGCTCCCTGGCCCCTCCACTTT.

The V and J genes are TRBV28 and TRBJ1-6; 9 bases match TRBD1. This CDR3 is built from 15 residues. Per germline, CDR1 MDHEN and CDR2 SYDVKM. V was clipped by 4 bases and J by 6 bases; unmatched bases: 4. The CDR3 is CASSSQGAGNSPLHF. The CDR3 region has the DNA TGTGCCAGCAGTTCACAGGGGGCTGGTAATTCACCCCTCCACTTT.

The V gene is TRBV19, the J gene TRBJ1-2; D gene uncertain. The CDR3 has 12 amino acids. The germline CDR1 and CDR2 sequences are LNHDA and SQIVND (reference sequence). V lost 7 bases to trimming and J lost 3 bases, with 9 bases between them. CDR3 DNA sequence: TGTGCCAGTACCTCCACAGACTATGGCTACACCTTC. It encodes CASTSTDYGYTF.

The chain couples TRBV24-1 to TRBJ2-2; D gene uncertain. Germline assignment: CDR1 KGHDR and CDR2 SFDVKD. V shed 4 bases and J shed 3 bases, with 8 bases lying between them. The CDR3 runs to 14 residues. The CDR3 DNA is TGTGCCACCAGTGAGGTCCGTGACACCGGGGAGCTGTTTTTT. Protein sequence: CATSEVRDTGELFF.

The chain carries TRBV18 and TRBJ1-1; D is perhaps TRBD1 (6 bases). V lost 5 bases and J 11 bases, leaving 15 bases between the germline ends. The length of the CDR3 is 12 residues. CDR1 and CDR2 from the germline V gene are KGHSH and LQKENI. This chain's CDR3 is CASSSAVRGAFF. Written as DNA, the CDR3 is TGTGCCAGCTCATCTGCTGTCAGGGGTGCTTTCTTT.

The V gene is TRBV7-2, the J gene TRBJ1-5; D unclear. CDR1 is SGHTA and CDR2 is FQGNSA in the germline V gene. Trimming took off 0 bases at V and 7 bases at J, with 13 bases between the two ends. The CDR3 is 15 amino acids. CDR3 in amino acids: CASSLAQGLSQPQHF. The CDR3 nucleotides read TGTGCCAGCAGCTTAGCGCAAGGATTGAGCCAGCCCCAGCATTTT.

The chain carries TRBV5-4 and TRBJ2-5, with D possibly TRBD2 on 7 matching bases. V lost 4 bases and J 0 bases, leaving 22 bases between the germline ends. The CDR3 runs to 18 residues. Germline CDR1 and CDR2: SGHNT and YYREEE (reference sequence). The CDR3 nucleotides read TGTGCCAGCAGCGGCCCGGGGGGCCAGCGGAAGTACCAAGAGACCCAGTACTTC. Translated, it gives CASSGPGGQRKYQETQYF.

This rearrangement joins TRBV7-2 to TRBJ2-5, with 9 bases matching TRBD2. This CDR3 is 15 amino acids long. Trimming removed 5 bases from V and 5 bases from J; junction bases left unmatched: 9. Germline loops: CDR1 SGHTA, CDR2 FQGNSA. The CDR3 spells CASSQGLAKGETQYF. The DNA for the CDR3 is TGTGCCAGCAGCCAGGGACTAGCCAAAGGGGAGACCCAGTACTTC. Complete variable domain (other parts from reference TRBV7-2 and TRBJ2-5): GAGVSQSPSNKVTEKGKDVELRCDPISGHTALYWYRQSLGQGLEFLIYFQGNSAPDKSGLPSDRFSAERTGGSVSTLTIQRTQQEDSAVYLCASSQGLAKGETQYFGPGTRLLVL.

The gene calls are TRBV5-1 and TRBJ2-3; possibly TRBD2 for D (7 bases). Germline V CDR1 and CDR2: SGHRS, YFSETQ. Trimming cost V 2 bases and J 2 bases, with 12 bases left between them. The CDR3 runs to 15 residues. CDR3 in amino acids: CASSLRGANTDTQYF. In DNA, the CDR3 is TGCGCCAGCAGCTTACGGGGGGCGAACACAGATACGCAGTATTTT.

The chain has TRBV12-3 or TRBV12-4 and TRBJ1-1; D not resolved. This CDR3 spans 13 amino acids. Between the trimmed V and J ends, which lost 2 bases and 1 base, there was a span of 5 bases. The chain's CDR3 is CASSLFGNTEAFF. As DNA, the CDR3 is TGTGCCAGCAGTTTATTCGGGAACACTGAAGCTTTCTTT.

This sequence joins TRBV2 and TRBJ2-1, with 12 bases that match TRBD2. This CDR3 is 14 amino acids long. The germline CDR1 and CDR2 sequences are SNHLY and FYNNEI. The junction had 4 bases not matched to a gene; V was cut back by 9 bases and J by 4 bases. The CDR3 protein is CARTSGGLYNEQFF. CDR3 nucleotides: TGTGCCAGGACTAGCGGGGGACTATACAATGAGCAGTTCTTC.

This chain links TRBV2 with TRBJ1-4; TRBD1 matches 9 bases. Germline lookup yields CDR1 SNHLY and CDR2 FYNNEI. The CDR3 is 15 amino acids. V shed 6 bases and J 2 bases; nucleotides not matched to a gene: 4. CDR3 bases: TGTGCCAGCAGCGGACAGGGGTGGACTAATGAAAAACTGTTTTTT. As protein: CASSGQGWTNEKLFF.

The V and J genes are TRBV12-5 and TRBJ1-2, with TRBD1 identical over 8 bases. The CDR3 runs to 15 residues. V lost 6 bases, J lost 3 bases, and 9 bases stayed unmatched. CDR1 is LGHNT and CDR2 is FRNRAP in the germline V gene. The CDR3 sequence: CASGVQGARYYGYTF. Written as DNA, the CDR3 is TGTGCTAGTGGGGTCCAGGGGGCAAGATACTATGGCTACACCTTC.

V and J are TRBV28 and TRBJ1-1; the match to TRBD1 covers 9 bases. Looked up from germline, CDR1 is MDHEN and CDR2 is SYDVKM. This CDR3 has 14 amino acids. With 7 bases clipped from V and 3 bases from J, the junction kept 6 bases outside the gene matches. CDR3: CASTLTGGYTEAFF. The CDR3, as DNA: TGTGCCAGCACTTTGACAGGGGGTTACACTGAAGCTTTCTTT.

J is TRBJ2-3 and V is TRBV23-1; weak D call: TRBD1 (6 bases). TRBV23-1 is labeled an ORF, and its function is uncertain. The CDR3 has 15 residues. The ends were cut back, 8 bases at V and 2 bases at J, with 17 bases in the middle. CDR3 sequence reads: CASWSPTGTTDTQYF. In DNA form, the CDR3 reads TGCGCCAGCTGGTCCCCGACAGGAACCACAGATACGCAGTATTTT.

The genes are TRBV2 and TRBJ2-1, with D unclear. V was cut by 8 bases and J by 5 bases, with 4 bases left in between. CDR1 is SNHLY, CDR2 FYNNEI, per germline. The CDR3 has 10 amino acids. This chain's CDR3 is CASRDNEQFF. The CDR3 nucleotides read TGTGCCAGCCGGGACAATGAGCAGTTCTTC.

The rearrangement links TRBV5-4 to TRBJ1-2; D remains unclear. The CDR3 totals 14 residues. V gave up 4 bases and J gave up 3 bases, with 13 bases separating them. The germline V gene has CDR1 SGHNT and CDR2 YYREEE (reference sequence). The CDR3 nucleotides read TGTGCCAGCAGCGCCACTCGACAAGACTATGGCTACACCTTC. Encoded protein: CASSATRQDYGYTF.

The chain is built from TRBV4-1 and TRBJ2-4; D is uncertain. The CDR3 sequence is 18 residues long. Germline V lookup: CDR1 MGHRA, CDR2 YSYEKL. The V end lost 0 bases, the J end lost 0 bases, and 15 bases lay between the germline ends. The CDR3 DNA reads as TGCGCCAGCAGCCAAGATCAGCAGGTAGTGATAGCCAAAAACATTCAGTACTTC. Its protein product is CASSQDQQVVIAKNIQYF.

The chain employs TRBV11-2 and TRBJ1-4; no firm D call. The ends were cut back, 5 bases at V and 7 bases at J, with 17 bases in the middle. The CDR3 spans 15 residues. Germline CDR1 and CDR2: SGHAT and FQNNGV. CDR3 region: CASSLTYAGREKLFF. CDR3 DNA: TGTGCCAGCAGCCTTACATACGCAGGACGTGAAAAACTGTTTTTT.